This T cell receptor (beta chain) was observed in a study of response to subunit inactivated influenza vaccine. Findings and caveats of the study: The authors suggested that few new T cells are recruited per seasonal influenza vaccination.

This clonotype turned up a few times. Its antigen is undetermined. V gave up 0 bases and J gave up 2 bases, with 8 bases separating them. Germline values: CDR1 MGHRA, CDR2 YSYEKL. This CDR3 comprises 16 residues. TCRdb re-called the RT-PCR reads with MiXCR, one entry per CDR3 protein. The sample holds roughly 500,000 distinct CDR3 sequences, approximately 15% seen once. Sequencing used CD4+ T cells sorted from PBMCs, obtained about 23 months after vaccination. The source is a man between 45 and 75 years old who received an inactivated influenza vaccine. The chain combines TRBV4-1 with TRBJ2-6; D is possibly TRBD1 (5 bases). Written as DNA, the CDR3 is TGCGCCAGCAGCCAAGAGTTCAGGGCTGGGGCCAACGTCCTGACTTTC. The encoded protein is CASSQEFRAGANVLTF.